The present TCR beta chain was sequenced within a study of monozygotic twins with inflammatory bowel disease. This CDR3 has 16 amino acids. Germline CDR1 and CDR2: LGHNA and YSLEER. A note on this clonotype: Its specificity is unknown.

No DNA is given; TCRdb re-called the 5' RACE reads and lists each CDR3 protein once. The repertoire table contains approximately 400,000 distinct CDR3 sequences. Study conclusions and caveats: IBD-affected twins scored below their healthy co-twins in TCRbeta diversity (inverse Simpson). Among the T cells, different subtypes could not be distinguished. IBD patients shared fewer clonotypes with other individuals than healthy twins, especially patients with disease activity signs.

What was sequenced was blood. The receptor was derived from a human donor with ulcerative colitis or Crohn's disease, or a healthy co-twin of an affected twin (not recorded which). The rearrangement links TRBV4-3 to TRBJ1-6. This CDR3 is CASSQGRTSYNSPLHF.